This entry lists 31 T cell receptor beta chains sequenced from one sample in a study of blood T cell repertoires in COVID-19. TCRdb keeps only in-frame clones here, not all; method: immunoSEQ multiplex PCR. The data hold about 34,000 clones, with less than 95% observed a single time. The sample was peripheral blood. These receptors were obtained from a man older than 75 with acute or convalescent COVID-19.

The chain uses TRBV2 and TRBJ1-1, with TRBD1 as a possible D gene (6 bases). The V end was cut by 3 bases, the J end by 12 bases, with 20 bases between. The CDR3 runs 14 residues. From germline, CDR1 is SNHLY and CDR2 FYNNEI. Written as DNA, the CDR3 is TGTGCCAGCAGTGACAACAGGGTTATATCCCCGACTTTCTTT. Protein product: CASSDNRVISPTFF.

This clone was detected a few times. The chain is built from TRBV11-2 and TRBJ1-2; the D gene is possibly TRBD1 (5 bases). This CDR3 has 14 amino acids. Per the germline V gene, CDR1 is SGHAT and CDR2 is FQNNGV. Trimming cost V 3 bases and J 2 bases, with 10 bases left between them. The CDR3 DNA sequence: TGTGCCAGCAGCTTGTCGCGGGGGAACTATGGCTACACCTTC. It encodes CASSLSRGNYGYTF.

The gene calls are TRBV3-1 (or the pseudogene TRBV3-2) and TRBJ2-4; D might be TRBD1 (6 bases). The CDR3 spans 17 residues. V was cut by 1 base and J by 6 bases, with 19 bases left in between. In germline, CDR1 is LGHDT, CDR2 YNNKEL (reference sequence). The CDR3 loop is CASSQVGHSRARNIQYF. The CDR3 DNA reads TGTGCCAGCAGCCAAGTGGGACACAGCCGAGCTAGAAACATTCAGTACTTC.

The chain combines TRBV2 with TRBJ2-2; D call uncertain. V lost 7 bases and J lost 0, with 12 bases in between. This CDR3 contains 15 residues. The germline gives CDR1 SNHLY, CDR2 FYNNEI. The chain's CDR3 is CASIALATNTGELFF. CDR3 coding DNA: TGTGCCAGCATCGCCCTGGCCACGAACACCGGGGAGCTGTTTTTT.

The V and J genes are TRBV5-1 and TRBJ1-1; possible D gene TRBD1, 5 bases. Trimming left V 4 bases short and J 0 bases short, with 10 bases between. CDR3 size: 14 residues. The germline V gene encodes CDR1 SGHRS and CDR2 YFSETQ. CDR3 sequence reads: CASSPDSMNTEAFF. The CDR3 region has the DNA TGCGCCAGCAGCCCTGACAGTATGAACACTGAAGCTTTCTTT.

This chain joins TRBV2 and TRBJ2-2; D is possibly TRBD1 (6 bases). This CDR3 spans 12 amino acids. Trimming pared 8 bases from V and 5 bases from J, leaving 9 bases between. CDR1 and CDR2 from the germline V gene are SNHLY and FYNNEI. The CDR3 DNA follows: TGTGCCAGCTATCAGGGGACCGGGGAGCTGTTTTTT. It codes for CASYQGTGELFF.

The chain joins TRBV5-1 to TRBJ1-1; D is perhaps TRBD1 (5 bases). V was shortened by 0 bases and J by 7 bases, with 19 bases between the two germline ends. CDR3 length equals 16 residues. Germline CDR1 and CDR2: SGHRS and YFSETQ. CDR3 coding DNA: TGCGCCAGCAGCTTGGCGCTAACCCAGGGCTTAGGTGAAGCTTTCTTT. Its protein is CASSLALTQGLGEAFF.

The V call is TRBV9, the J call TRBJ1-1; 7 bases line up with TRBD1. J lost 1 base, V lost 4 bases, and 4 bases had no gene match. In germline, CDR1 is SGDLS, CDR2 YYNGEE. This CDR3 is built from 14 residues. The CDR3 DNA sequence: TGTGCCAGCAGCTTTACAGGGGCGAACACTGAAGCTTTCTTT. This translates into CASSFTGANTEAFF.

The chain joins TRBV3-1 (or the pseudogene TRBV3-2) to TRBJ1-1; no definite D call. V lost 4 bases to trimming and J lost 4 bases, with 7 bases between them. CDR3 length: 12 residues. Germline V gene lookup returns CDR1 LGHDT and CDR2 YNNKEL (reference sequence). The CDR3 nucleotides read TGTGCCAGCAGCCCAGGAGGCACTGAAGCTTTCTTT. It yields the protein CASSPGGTEAFF.

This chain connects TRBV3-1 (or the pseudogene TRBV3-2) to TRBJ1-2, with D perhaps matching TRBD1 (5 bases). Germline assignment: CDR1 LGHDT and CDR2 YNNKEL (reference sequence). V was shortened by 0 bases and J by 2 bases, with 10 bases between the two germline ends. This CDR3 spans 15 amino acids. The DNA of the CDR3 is TGTGCCAGCAGCCAAGAACCGGGGGTCAACTATGGCTACACCTTC. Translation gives CASSQEPGVNYGYTF.

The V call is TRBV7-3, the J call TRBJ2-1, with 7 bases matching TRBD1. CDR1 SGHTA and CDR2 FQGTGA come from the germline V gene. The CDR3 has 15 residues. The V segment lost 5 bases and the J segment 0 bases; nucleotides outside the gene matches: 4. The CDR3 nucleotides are TGTGCCAGCAGCGCGGCAGGGGGCTCCTACAATGAGCAGTTCTTC. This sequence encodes CASSAAGGSYNEQFF.

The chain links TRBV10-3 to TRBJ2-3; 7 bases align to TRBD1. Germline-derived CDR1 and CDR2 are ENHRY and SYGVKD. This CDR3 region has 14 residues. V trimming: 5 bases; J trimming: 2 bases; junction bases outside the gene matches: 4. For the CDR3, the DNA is TGTGCCATCAGTCCCGGGACAGCCACAGATACGCAGTATTTT. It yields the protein CAISPGTATDTQYF.

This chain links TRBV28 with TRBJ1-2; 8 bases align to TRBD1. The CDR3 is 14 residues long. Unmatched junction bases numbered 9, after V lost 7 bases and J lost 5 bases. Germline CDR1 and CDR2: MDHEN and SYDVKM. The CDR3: CASMGTGKSYGYTF. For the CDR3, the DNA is TGTGCCAGCATGGGGACAGGAAAGAGTTATGGCTACACCTTC.

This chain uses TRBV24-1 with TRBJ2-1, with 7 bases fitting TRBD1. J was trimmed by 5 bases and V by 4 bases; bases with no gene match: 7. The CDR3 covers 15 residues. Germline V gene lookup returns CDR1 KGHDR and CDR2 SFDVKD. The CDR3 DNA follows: TGTGCCACCAGTGACCAGGGACAGATGAACAATGAGCAGTTCTTC. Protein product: CATSDQGQMNNEQFF.

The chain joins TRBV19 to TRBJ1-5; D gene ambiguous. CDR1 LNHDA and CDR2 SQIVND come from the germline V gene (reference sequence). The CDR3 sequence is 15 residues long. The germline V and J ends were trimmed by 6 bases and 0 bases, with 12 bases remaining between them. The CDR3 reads CASREQSYSNQPQHF. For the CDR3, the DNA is TGTGCCAGTAGGGAACAGAGTTATAGCAATCAGCCCCAGCATTTT.

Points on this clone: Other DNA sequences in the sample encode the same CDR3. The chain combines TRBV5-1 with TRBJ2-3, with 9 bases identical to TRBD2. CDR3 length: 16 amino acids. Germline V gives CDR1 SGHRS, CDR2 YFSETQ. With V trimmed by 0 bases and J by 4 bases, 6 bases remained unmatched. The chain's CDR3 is CASSLEGRGGPDTQYF. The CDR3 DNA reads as TGCGCCAGCAGCTTGGAAGGGCGGGGGGGCCCAGATACGCAGTATTTT.

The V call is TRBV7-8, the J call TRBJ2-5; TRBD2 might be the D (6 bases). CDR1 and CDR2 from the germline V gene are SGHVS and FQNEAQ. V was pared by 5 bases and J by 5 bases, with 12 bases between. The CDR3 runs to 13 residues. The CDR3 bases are TGTGCCAGCAGCCGCGGCAGCGGGGAGACCCAGTACTTC. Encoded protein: CASSRGSGETQYF.

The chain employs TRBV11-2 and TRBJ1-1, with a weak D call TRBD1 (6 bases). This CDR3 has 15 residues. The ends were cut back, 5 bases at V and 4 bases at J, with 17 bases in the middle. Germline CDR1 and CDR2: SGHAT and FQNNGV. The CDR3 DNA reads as TGTGCCAGCAGCCGCTACACCAGGGGCGGCACTGAAGCTTTCTTT. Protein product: CASSRYTRGGTEAFF.

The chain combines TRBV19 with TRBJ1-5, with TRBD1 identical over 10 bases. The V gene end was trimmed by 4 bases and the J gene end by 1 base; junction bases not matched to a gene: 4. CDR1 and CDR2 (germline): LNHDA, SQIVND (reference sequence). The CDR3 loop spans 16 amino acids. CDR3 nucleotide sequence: TGTGCCAGTAGTACCCGGACAGGGGGAAGCAATCAGCCCCAGCATTTT. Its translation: CASSTRTGGSNQPQHF.

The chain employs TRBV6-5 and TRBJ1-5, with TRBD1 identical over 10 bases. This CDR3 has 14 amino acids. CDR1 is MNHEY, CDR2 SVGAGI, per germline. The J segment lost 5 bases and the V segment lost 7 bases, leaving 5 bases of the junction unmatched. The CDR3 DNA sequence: TGTGCCAGCAACCCGACAGGGGGCGATCAGCCCCAGCATTTT. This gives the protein CASNPTGGDQPQHF.

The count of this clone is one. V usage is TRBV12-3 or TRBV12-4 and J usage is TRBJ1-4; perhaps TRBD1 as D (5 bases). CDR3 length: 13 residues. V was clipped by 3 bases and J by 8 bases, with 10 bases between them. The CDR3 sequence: CASSLLRGEKLFF. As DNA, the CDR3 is TGTGCCAGCAGTTTGCTCCGGGGGGAAAAACTGTTTTTT.

The CDR3 DNA reads as TGCGCCAGCAGCCCGAGGGGGTGGACAGACAATGAGCAGTTCTTC. Translating it yields CASSPRGWTDNEQFF. The rearrangement joins TRBV5-1 to TRBJ2-1; perhaps TRBD1 as D (6 bases). CDR1 and CDR2 (germline): SGHRS, YFSETQ. Trimming took off 4 bases at V and 5 bases at J, with 16 bases between the two ends. CDR3 length: 15 residues.

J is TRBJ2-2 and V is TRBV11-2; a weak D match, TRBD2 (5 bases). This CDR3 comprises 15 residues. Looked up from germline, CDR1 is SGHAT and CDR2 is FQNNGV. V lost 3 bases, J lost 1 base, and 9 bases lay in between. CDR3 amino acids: CASSFTRQNTGELFF. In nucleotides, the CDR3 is TGTGCCAGCAGCTTTACTAGGCAGAACACCGGGGAGCTGTTTTTT.

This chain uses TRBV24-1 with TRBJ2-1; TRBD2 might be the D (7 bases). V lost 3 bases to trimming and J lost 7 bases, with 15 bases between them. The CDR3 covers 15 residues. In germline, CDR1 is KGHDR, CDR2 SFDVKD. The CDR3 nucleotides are TGTGCCACCAGTGATCGGGTGGGGGGGCGGAATGAGCAGTTCTTC. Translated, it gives CATSDRVGGRNEQFF.

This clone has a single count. The CDR3 region is CASSQRTALNTEAFF. The CDR3 DNA reads TGTGCCAGCTCGCAGAGGACAGCCCTGAACACTGAAGCTTTCTTT. The chain recombines TRBV18 with TRBJ1-1, with a tentative D call TRBD1 (6 bases). The CDR3 has 15 amino acids. V lost 6 bases, J lost 0 bases, and 14 bases lay in between. From germline, CDR1 is KGHSH and CDR2 LQKENI.

DNA for the CDR3: TGTGCCAGCAGTCATGGAGCGGCCACTGAAGCTTTCTTT. Translation: CASSHGAATEAFF. The rearrangement uses TRBV7-9 and TRBJ1-1, with no clear D. Trimming cost V 6 bases and J 4 bases, with 12 bases left between them. The CDR3 runs 13 residues. The germline CDR1 and CDR2 sequences are SEHNR and FQNEAQ (reference sequence).

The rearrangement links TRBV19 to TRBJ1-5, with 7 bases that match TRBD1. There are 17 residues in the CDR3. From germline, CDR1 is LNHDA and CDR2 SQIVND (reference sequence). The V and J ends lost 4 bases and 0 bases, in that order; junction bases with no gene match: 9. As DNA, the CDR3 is TGTGCCAGTAGTACCGGGACAGATTCGTTTAGCAATCAGCCCCAGCATTTT. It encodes CASSTGTDSFSNQPQHF.

The CDR3, as DNA: TGTGCCAGCAGCTTAGGGACAGGAGAAACGGCTTTCTTT. Encoded protein: CASSLGTGETAFF. The chain carries TRBV7-6 and TRBJ1-1; 7 nucleotides line up with TRBD1. V lost 1 base, J lost 11 bases, and 7 bases stayed unmatched. The CDR3 is 13 residues long. Germline lookup yields CDR1 SGHVS and CDR2 FNYEAQ.

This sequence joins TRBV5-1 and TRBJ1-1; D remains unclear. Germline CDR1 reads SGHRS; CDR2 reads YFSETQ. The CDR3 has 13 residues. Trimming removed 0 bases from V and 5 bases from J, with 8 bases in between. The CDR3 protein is CASSLAVTTEAFF. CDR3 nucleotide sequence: TGCGCCAGCAGCTTGGCCGTGACTACTGAAGCTTTCTTT.

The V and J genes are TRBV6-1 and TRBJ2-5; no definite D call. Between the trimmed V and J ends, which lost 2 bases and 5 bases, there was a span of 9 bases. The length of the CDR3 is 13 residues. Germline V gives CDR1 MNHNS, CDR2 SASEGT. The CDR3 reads CASSENRRETQYF. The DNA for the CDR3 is TGTGCCAGCAGTGAAAACAGACGGGAGACCCAGTACTTC.

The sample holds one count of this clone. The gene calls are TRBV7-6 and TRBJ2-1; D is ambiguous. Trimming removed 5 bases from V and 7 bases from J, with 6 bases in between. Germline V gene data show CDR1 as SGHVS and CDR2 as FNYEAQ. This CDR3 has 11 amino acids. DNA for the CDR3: TGTGCCAGCAGCGGTAGAAATGAGCAGTTCTTC. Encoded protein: CASSGRNEQFF.